This T cell receptor (beta chain) was recorded in a study of Graves' ophthalmopathy and Graves' hyperthyroidism. CDR3 length: 14 amino acids. In germline, CDR1 is DFQATT, CDR2 SNEGSKA (reference sequence). V lost 4 bases and J 0 bases, leaving 12 bases between the germline ends. Worth noting for this clonotype: Its antigen remains unknown.

The study excluded patients with other autoimmune diseases, uncontrolled infections, pregnancy or lactation. Findings and limits, study-wide: Detected in blood as well were most expanded thyroid clonotypes with frequency above 0.001.

As the template, RNA transcripts were used to amplify TCR beta CDR3 regions. Second-round multiplex PCR came after a first-round RT-PCR that employed HTBI primers. TCRdb fed the multiplex PCR reads into MiXCR, producing one record per CDR3 protein. The sample has approximately 480,000 distinct CDR3 sequences; around an eighth are singletons. This receptor was taken from a woman between 25 and 40 years old with Graves' ophthalmopathy. The chain is built from TRBV20-1 and TRBJ2-5, with D perhaps matching TRBD1 or TRBD2 (5 bases each). Sequencing was carried out using blood. CDR3 in DNA: TGCAGTGCTAAGAGATGGGGGAACCAAGAGACCCAGTACTTC. Translated, it gives CSAKRWGNQETQYF.